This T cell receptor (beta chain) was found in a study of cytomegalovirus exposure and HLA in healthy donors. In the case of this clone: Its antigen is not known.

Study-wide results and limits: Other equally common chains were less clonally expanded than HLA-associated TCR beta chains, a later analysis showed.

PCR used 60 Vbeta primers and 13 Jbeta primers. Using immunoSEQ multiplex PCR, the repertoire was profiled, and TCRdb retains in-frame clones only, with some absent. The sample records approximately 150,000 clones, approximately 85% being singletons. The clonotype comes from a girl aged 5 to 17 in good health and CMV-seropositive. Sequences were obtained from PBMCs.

CDR3 loop: CASSLNTDSEYNEQFF. CDR3 nucleotides: TGTGCCAGCAGCTTAAATACCGACAGCGAGTACAATGAGCAGTTCTTC. The chain recombines TRBV7-3 with TRBJ2-1, with D possibly TRBD1 on 5 matching bases. V was cut by 1 base and J by 4 bases, with 14 bases left in between. Germline CDR1 and CDR2: SGHTA and FQGTGA. This CDR3 is built from 16 residues.